Listed here is a single T cell receptor (beta chain). This record comes from a study of blood T cell repertoires in COVID-19. Background on the study: The study drew acute and convalescent COVID-19 samples from the United States, Italy and Spain. PBMCs, B-cell-depleted T cells, or T cells were the source of the cDNA or gDNA that made up the material.

Looked up from germline, CDR1 is KGHDR and CDR2 is SFDVKD. The V end lost 2 bases, the J end lost 3 bases, and 18 bases lay between the germline ends. The CDR3 loop spans 18 amino acids. Authors' data handling: Quantification of nucleated cells was approximated via reference gene primer amplification. The method was immunoSEQ multiplex PCR; TCRdb's version includes in-frame clones alone and lacks a portion of them. V and J calls and clone size follow that table, whereas D and trimming were derived from the DNA. The sample comprises 150,000 to 200,000 clones, roughly nine tenths of which are singletons, and 2% to 2.5% rests with the top ten.

The receptor's source is a man aged 70 or older with active or convalescent COVID-19. This chain joins TRBV24-1 and TRBJ2-2; maybe TRBD2 (7 bases). The specimen sequenced was peripheral blood. The CDR3 sequence is CATSDSRGGRKDTGELFF. The CDR3 region has the DNA TGTGCCACCAGTGATTCTAGGGGGGGGCGGAAGGACACCGGGGAGCTGTTTTTT.